The 15 T cell receptor beta chains presented below share a single source sample, sequenced in a study of blood T cell repertoires in COVID-19. Clones were read by immunoSEQ multiplex PCR, and TCRdb kept only the in-frame ones, dropping some. The sample holds around 500,000 clones, 80% to 90% seen once. What was sequenced was peripheral blood. These receptors came from a human donor in a cohort sampled during active COVID-19.

This clone has more than one count but fewer than ten. The rearrangement uses TRBV6-1 and TRBJ2-7; weak D call: TRBD2 (5 bases). This CDR3 region has 17 residues. The germline V and J ends were trimmed by 0 bases and 3 bases, with 18 bases remaining between them. Germline V gene sequence: CDR1 MNHNS, CDR2 SASEGT. The CDR3 sequence: CASSEAEEVLAVYEQYF. CDR3 bases: TGTGCCAGCAGTGAAGCAGAGGAGGTCCTAGCCGTCTACGAGCAGTACTTC.

CDR3 nucleotide sequence: TGTGCCAGCAGCTTAGGGGGCCTAAGAGAAGAGACCCAGTACTTC. Its protein is CASSLGGLREETQYF. This sequence joins TRBV11-3 and TRBJ2-5; TRBD1 is a possible D gene (5 bases). Germline loops: CDR1 SGHNT, CDR2 YENEEA. V was pared by 1 base and J by 3 bases, with 12 bases between. The length of the CDR3 is 15 residues.

The V and J genes are TRBV19 and TRBJ2-5; maybe TRBD1 (7 bases). V was clipped by 4 bases and J by 2 bases, with 11 bases between them. CDR1 is LNHDA and CDR2 is SQIVND in the germline V gene (reference sequence). The CDR3 spans 14 residues. CDR3 coding DNA: TGTGCCAGTAGTAGGGCGGGACAGCAAGAGACCCAGTACTTC. Translation gives CASSRAGQQETQYF.

The V gene is TRBV18, the J gene TRBJ2-2; 8 positions match TRBD1. Germline V CDR1 and CDR2: KGHSH, LQKENI. This CDR3 contains 15 residues. V dropped 5 bases and J dropped 3; count of bases not matched to a gene: 5. CDR3 nucleotide sequence: TGTGCCAGCTCATCGCCAGGGGGCGACACCGGGGAGCTGTTTTTT. Its protein is CASSSPGGDTGELFF. Based on the CDR3 plus reference TRBV18 and TRBJ2-2, the full variable domain is NAGVMQNPRHLVRRRGQEARLRCSPMKGHSHVYWYRQLPEEGLKFMVYLQKENIIDESGMPKERFSAEFPKEGPSILRIQQVVRGDSAAYFCASSSPGGDTGELFFGEGSRLTVL.

V gene TRBV19 combines with J gene TRBJ1-6; no firm D call. There are 14 residues in the CDR3. Per germline, CDR1 LNHDA and CDR2 SQIVND (reference sequence). Trimming left V 3 bases short and J 8 bases short, with 11 bases between. Here the CDR3 reads CASSIHGEDSPLHF. Written as DNA, the CDR3 is TGTGCCAGTAGTATCCATGGTGAGGATTCACCCCTCCACTTT.

The V gene is TRBV7-8, the J gene TRBJ2-5; 8 bases line up with TRBD2. The CDR3 has 15 residues. CDR1 is SGHVS and CDR2 is FQNEAQ in the germline V gene. V trimming: 3 bases; J trimming: 6 bases; junction bases outside the gene matches: 9. CDR3 region: CASSFSGTKGQTQYF. The CDR3 DNA sequence: TGTGCCAGCAGCTTTAGCGGGACCAAAGGGCAGACCCAGTACTTC. Full variable domain (missing parts from reference TRBV7-8 and TRBJ2-5): GAGVSQSPRYKVAKRGQDVALRCDPISGHVSLFWYQQALGQGPEFLTYFQNEAQLDKSGLPSDRFFAERPEGSVSTLKIQRTQQEDSAVYLCASSFSGTKGQTQYFGPGTRLLVL.

J is TRBJ2-7 and V is TRBV6-5; 8 nucleotides align to TRBD2. CDR1 and CDR2 from the germline V gene are MNHEY and SVGAGI. Germline trimming cut 6 bases from V and 5 bases from J; bases unmatched to any gene: 9. CDR3 length: 14 amino acids. CDR3 amino acids: CASRPGTSWDEQYF. The CDR3, as DNA: TGTGCCAGCAGGCCCGGGACTAGTTGGGACGAGCAGTACTTC.

J is TRBJ2-2 and V is TRBV2; TRBD2 is a possible D gene (5 bases). Germline loops: CDR1 SNHLY, CDR2 FYNNEI. V was clipped by 7 bases and J by 1 base, with 10 bases between them. The CDR3 runs 14 residues. The CDR3 sequence is CASIADWNTGELFF. The CDR3 DNA reads TGTGCCAGCATCGCGGACTGGAACACCGGGGAGCTGTTTTTT.

This clone appeared a single time. This rearrangement joins TRBV6-6 to TRBJ1-2; D is ambiguous. The CDR3 is made up of 13 amino acids. CDR1 and CDR2 (germline): MNHNY, SVGAGI (reference sequence). As DNA, the CDR3 is TGTGCGTCCGCCGCAGATGCTAACTATGGCTACACCTTC. The encoded protein is CASAADANYGYTF.

The chain recombines TRBV12-3 or TRBV12-4 with TRBJ1-2; TRBD1 aligns across 8 bases. The CDR3 length is 12 residues. The ends lost 3 bases at V and 7 bases at J; junction bases unmatched: 1. CDR3 coding DNA: TGTGCCAGCAGTTTCACAGGGGGTGGCTACACCTTC. Translating gives CASSFTGGGYTF.

The chain has TRBV10-3 and TRBJ1-2; possible D gene TRBD1, 5 bases. Germline V CDR1 and CDR2: ENHRY, SYGVKD. This CDR3 is built from 12 residues. For the CDR3, the DNA is TGTGACCTCGGGTCCGGGAGGGGTGGCTACACCTTC. Residues: CDLGSGRGGYTF.

The rearrangement joins TRBV5-1 to TRBJ1-1; unclear D gene. Per germline, CDR1 SGHRS and CDR2 YFSETQ. The CDR3 runs 13 residues. The V end was cut by 1 base, the J end by 7 bases, with 11 bases between. CDR3 sequence reads: CASSLSTGFEAFF. CDR3 nucleotide sequence: TGCGCCAGCAGCTTGTCTACGGGGTTTGAAGCTTTCTTT.

Notes on this clone: Other nucleotide sequences in the sample specify the same CDR3. The chain is built from TRBV20-1 and TRBJ1-1; TRBD1 is a possible D gene (5 bases). This CDR3 comprises 11 residues. Per the germline V gene, CDR1 is DFQATT and CDR2 is SNEGSKA (reference sequence). Trimming left V 1 base short and J 8 bases short, with 8 bases between. The CDR3 is CSARGGAEAFF. The CDR3 nucleotides read TGCAGTGCTAGAGGTGGGGCAGAAGCTTTCTTT.

The chain has TRBV29-1 and TRBJ2-5; the match to TRBD2 covers 10 bases. The trim removed 5 bases at V and 4 bases at J, leaving 4 bases unmatched. CDR3 size: 13 residues. Germline V gene data show CDR1 as SQVTM and CDR2 as ANQGSEA. The DNA of the CDR3 is TGCAGCGTTTGGGCTAGCGGGAGAGAGACCCAGTACTTC. Translating gives CSVWASGRETQYF.

The chain joins TRBV19 to TRBJ1-3; D may be TRBD1 (5 bases). CDR3 length: 16 amino acids. V was trimmed by 4 bases and J by 2 bases, leaving 15 bases between them. Germline V gene lookup returns CDR1 LNHDA and CDR2 SQIVND (reference sequence). CDR3: CASSTYSQGAGNTIYF. CDR3 DNA sequence: TGTGCCAGTAGTACGTATTCTCAGGGCGCTGGAAACACCATATATTTT.